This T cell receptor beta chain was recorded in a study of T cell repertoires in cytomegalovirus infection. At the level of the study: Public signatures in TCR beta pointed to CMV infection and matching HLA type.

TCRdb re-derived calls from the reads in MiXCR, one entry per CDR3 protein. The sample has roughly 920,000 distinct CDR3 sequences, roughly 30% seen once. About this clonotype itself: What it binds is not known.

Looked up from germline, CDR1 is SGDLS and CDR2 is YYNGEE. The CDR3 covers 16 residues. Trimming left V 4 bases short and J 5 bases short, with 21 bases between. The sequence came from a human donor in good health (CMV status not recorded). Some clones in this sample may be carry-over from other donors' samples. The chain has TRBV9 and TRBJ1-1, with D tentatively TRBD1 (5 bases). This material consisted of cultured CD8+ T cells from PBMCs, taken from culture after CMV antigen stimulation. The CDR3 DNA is TGTGCCAGCAGCCCCGGGGGGTCCGATATTACGACTGAAGCTTTCTTT. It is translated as CASSPGGSDITTEAFF.